This passage covers 19 T cell receptor beta chains from one sample sequenced in a study of blood T cell repertoires in COVID-19. The method was immunoSEQ multiplex PCR; TCRdb's version includes in-frame clones alone and lacks a portion of them. The data contain a few hundred thousand clones, 80% to 90% of them singletons. Material: peripheral blood. The receptors come from a man aged 60 to 75 who had recovered from COVID-19.

This clone was seen only once. The chain links TRBV28 to TRBJ1-2, with D perhaps matching TRBD1 (5 bases). This CDR3 region has 15 residues. Germline assignment: CDR1 MDHEN and CDR2 SYDVKM. Trimming took off 4 bases at V and 8 bases at J, with 20 bases between the two ends. The CDR3 DNA reads TGTGCCAGCAGTTCCGGAGGGGTAGGGTATAGCGGCTACACCTTC. It translates to CASSSGGVGYSGYTF.

The chain carries TRBV24-1 and TRBJ2-3, with TRBD1 matching over 7 bases. Germline V lookup: CDR1 KGHDR, CDR2 SFDVKD. The CDR3 has 16 amino acids. V was pared by 2 bases and J by 1 base, with 5 bases of the junction left unmatched. CDR3 in amino acids: CATSDSPTGRTDTQYF. The CDR3 bases are TGTGCCACCAGTGATTCCCCGACAGGGCGCACAGATACGCAGTATTTT.

This chain uses TRBV5-4 with TRBJ2-7; tentative D call: TRBD2 (6 bases). CDR3 size: 14 residues. V lost 0 bases and J lost 2, with 9 bases in between. The V gene's germline CDR1 is SGHNT and CDR2 YYREEE (reference sequence). The CDR3 loop reads CASSLGGGPYEQYF. The DNA of the CDR3 is TGTGCCAGCAGCTTGGGGGGAGGTCCCTACGAGCAGTACTTC.

The V call is TRBV4-3, the J call TRBJ1-2; no definite D call. Per the germline V gene, CDR1 is LGHNA and CDR2 is YSLEER. The V end was cut by 0 bases, the J end by 4 bases, with 12 bases between. The CDR3 length is 15 residues. CDR3 nucleotide sequence: TGCGCCAGCAGCCAAGATCTACCGGGAGGCTATGGCTACACCTTC. Translating gives CASSQDLPGGYGYTF.

About this clone itself: Compared with germline, one end of the junction differs, possibly owing to a read error. The V gene is TRBV29-1, the J gene TRBJ2-3, with D perhaps matching TRBD2 (6 bases). There are 11 residues in the CDR3. The V gene's germline CDR1 is SQVTM and CDR2 ANQGSEA. The CDR3, as DNA: TGCAGCGCTGATGGAGGGGCAACGTGGAATTTT. As protein: CSADGGATWNF.

CDR3 loop: CASSFEASGPYEQYF. The CDR3, as DNA: TGCGCCAGCAGCTTTGAGGCTAGCGGGCCCTACGAGCAGTACTTC. This sequence joins TRBV5-1 and TRBJ2-7; 8 bases agree with TRBD2. V gave up 2 bases and J gave up 2 bases; unmatched junction bases: 6. Germline lookup yields CDR1 SGHRS and CDR2 YFSETQ. This CDR3 contains 15 residues.

V is TRBV7-9 and J is TRBJ2-3; 9 bases are shared with TRBD1. The ends lost 8 bases at V and 5 bases at J; junction bases unmatched: 8. CDR1 SEHNR and CDR2 FQNEAQ come from the germline V gene (reference sequence). The CDR3 is 14 residues long. The CDR3, as DNA: TGTGCCAGCTACACGACAGGGGGGATAGATACGCAGTATTTT. Its protein product is CASYTTGGIDTQYF.

This chain uses TRBV30 with TRBJ2-7; a possible D gene is TRBD2 (5 bases). Trimming left V 3 bases short and J 3 bases short, with 18 bases between. The CDR3 totals 15 residues. Germline V gene data show CDR1 as GTSNPN and CDR2 as SVGIG (reference sequence). The CDR3, as DNA: TGTGCCTGGAGCGGCCCCTGGGTAGGGAGCTACGAGCAGTACTTC. Amino acids: CAWSGPWVGSYEQYF. The full variable domain, rest sourced from reference TRBV30 and TRBJ2-7, is SQTIHQWPATLVQPVGSPLSLECTVEGTSNPNLYWYRQAAGRGLQLLFYSVGIGQISSEVPQNLSASRPQDRQFILSSKKLLLSDSGFYLCAWSGPWVGSYEQYFGPGTRLTVT.

This chain links TRBV7-9 with TRBJ2-3, with TRBD2 matching 9 bases. Germline CDR1 SEHNR, CDR2 FQNEAQ (reference sequence). V lost 4 bases to trimming and J lost 6 bases; unmatched junction nucleotides: 8. This CDR3 comprises 15 residues. CDR3 DNA sequence: TGTGCCAGCAGCTCAACTAGCGGGCCTAAGGATACGCAGTATTTT. This encodes CASSSTSGPKDTQYF.

V usage is TRBV3-1 (or the pseudogene TRBV3-2) and J usage is TRBJ1-6; 8 bases fit TRBD1. CDR3 length: 15 amino acids. J lost 10 bases, V lost 1 base, and 6 bases had no gene match. Per the germline V gene, CDR1 is LGHDT and CDR2 is YNNKEL (reference sequence). The CDR3 DNA is TGTGCCAGCAGCCAAGCGACAGGGGAAGGCTCACCCCTCCACTTT. This encodes CASSQATGEGSPLHF.

The chain recombines TRBV5-4 with TRBJ2-5, with TRBD2 matching over 8 bases. The germline V gene encodes CDR1 SGHNT and CDR2 YYREEE (reference sequence). The CDR3 runs 14 residues. V shed 5 bases and J 2 bases; nucleotides not matched to a gene: 5. The DNA for the CDR3 is TGTGCCAGCAGGCGAAGCGGGGGTCAAGAGACCCAGTACTTC. It translates to CASRRSGGQETQYF.

The J gene is TRBJ1-5, the V gene TRBV24-1; D unclear. There are 18 residues in the CDR3. Germline V lookup: CDR1 KGHDR, CDR2 SFDVKD. Trimming left V 4 bases short and J 4 bases short, with 22 bases between. The CDR3 here is CATSDTGVQARENQPQHF. In DNA form, the CDR3 reads TGTGCCACCAGTGACACCGGGGTACAAGCCCGAGAGAATCAGCCCCAGCATTTT.

The chain employs TRBV5-5 and TRBJ2-1; possibly TRBD2 for D (5 bases). The CDR3 spans 15 residues. The germline CDR1 and CDR2 sequences are SGHKS and YYEKEE (reference sequence). V shed 0 bases and J shed 4 bases, with 11 bases lying between them. CDR3 in amino acids: CASSLGGRGYNEQFF. For the CDR3, the DNA is TGTGCCAGCAGCTTGGGAGGGCGCGGGTACAATGAGCAGTTCTTC.

This clone was seen only once. CDR3 DNA sequence: TGTGCCAGCAGTAGAAGGAGCTCCTATAATTCACCCCTCCACTTT. Translated: CASSRRSSYNSPLHF. The chain combines TRBV6-2 or TRBV6-3 with TRBJ1-6; D is unresolved. This CDR3 region has 15 residues. The germline CDR1 and CDR2 sequences are MNHEY and SVGEGT. V was shortened by 5 bases and J by 0 bases, with 8 bases between the two germline ends.

The chain links TRBV12-1 to TRBJ2-7; the D call of TRBD2 is as the table states it, not checked on the DNA. TRBV12-1 is listed as a pseudogene. The CDR3 is 16 residues long. The CDR3 coding sequence is TGTGCCAGCAGCTTTGTGGGACTAGCTCATCTTGGCGAGCAGTACTTC. As protein: CASSFVGLAHLGEQYF.

This chain links TRBV15 with TRBJ2-7; D possibly corresponds to TRBD1 (6 bases). The length of the CDR3 is 16 residues. Germline assignment: CDR1 LNHNV and CDR2 YYDKDF (reference sequence). The ends were cut back, 0 bases at V and 5 bases at J, with 17 bases in the middle. This CDR3 reads CATSRERLRQDNEQYF. Here the CDR3 DNA reads TGTGCCACCAGCAGAGAACGTTTGAGACAGGACAACGAGCAGTACTTC. The full variable domain, with the rest looked up from reference TRBV15 and TRBJ2-7, is DAMVIQNPRYQVTQFGKPVTLSCSQTLNHNVMYWYQQKSSQAPKLLFHYYDKDFNNEADTPDNFQSRRPNTSFCFLDIRSPGLGDTAMYLCATSRERLRQDNEQYFGPGTRLTVT.

This chain connects TRBV25-1 to TRBJ2-3, with D perhaps TRBD2 (5 bases). CDR1 and CDR2 (germline): MGHDK, SYGVNS. Between the trimmed V and J ends, which lost 8 bases and 8 bases, there was a span of 17 bases. The CDR3 length is 13 residues. CDR3 amino acids: CASQRAAELTQYF. The CDR3 DNA reads TGTGCCAGCCAAAGAGCGGCGGAGCTTACGCAGTATTTT.

J is TRBJ2-5 and V is TRBV11-3; TRBD1 aligns across 7 bases. From germline, CDR1 is SGHNT and CDR2 YENEEA. This CDR3 is built from 14 residues. V was pared by 4 bases and J by 4 bases, with 6 bases of the junction left unmatched. In DNA form, the CDR3 reads TGTGCCAGCAGCTCTGGACAGGTCGGAGAGACCCAGTACTTC. Its protein product is CASSSGQVGETQYF.

This clone was recorded many times. This chain connects TRBV7-2 to TRBJ1-4; D call uncertain. The V gene's germline CDR1 is SGHTA and CDR2 FQGNSA. V shed 5 bases and J shed 8 bases, with 18 bases lying between them. This CDR3 spans 15 amino acids. DNA of the CDR3: TGTGCCAGCAGCCCCCGCATCTCTAGTACCGAAAAACTGTTTTTT. Translating gives CASSPRISSTEKLFF.